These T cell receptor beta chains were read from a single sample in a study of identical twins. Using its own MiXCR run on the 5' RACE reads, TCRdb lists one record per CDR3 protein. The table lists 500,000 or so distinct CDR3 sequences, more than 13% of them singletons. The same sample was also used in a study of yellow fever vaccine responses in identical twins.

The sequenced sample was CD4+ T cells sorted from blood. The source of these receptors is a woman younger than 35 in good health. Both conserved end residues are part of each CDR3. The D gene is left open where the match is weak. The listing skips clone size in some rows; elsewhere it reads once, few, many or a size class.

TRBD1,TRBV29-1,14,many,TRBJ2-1,CSTLGQGSYNEQFF,TGCAGCACCTTAGGACAGGGCTCCTACAATGAGCAGTTCTTC
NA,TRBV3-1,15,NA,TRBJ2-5,CASSQEKRLSETQYF,TGTGCCAGCAGCCAAGAAAAGCGGTTATCAGAGACCCAGTACTTC
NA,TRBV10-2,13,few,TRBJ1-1,CASSLTNPGEAFF,TGCGCCAGCAGTTTGACCAACCCCGGGGAAGCTTTCTTT
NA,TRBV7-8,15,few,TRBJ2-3,CASLRAQEGTDTQYF,TGTGCCAGCCTACGCGCACAGGAGGGCACAGATACGCAGTATTTT
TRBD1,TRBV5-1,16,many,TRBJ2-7,CASSLAPGTGAYEQYF,TGCGCCAGCAGCTTGGCCCCCGGGACAGGCGCCTACGAGCAGTACTTC
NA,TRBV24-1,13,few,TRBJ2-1,CATSDARVNEQFF,TGTGCCACCAGTGATGCGAGAGTAAATGAGCAGTTCTTC
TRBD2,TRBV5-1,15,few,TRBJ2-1,CASSHERGDYNEQFF,TGCGCCAGCAGCCACGAGCGGGGGGACTACAATGAGCAGTTCTTC
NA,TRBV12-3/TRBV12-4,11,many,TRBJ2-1,CASSSRYEQFF,TGTGCCAGCAGTTCCAGATATGAGCAGTTCTTC
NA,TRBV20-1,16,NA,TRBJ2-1,CSATGDEGLDYNEQFF,TGCAGTGCTACTGGGGATGAGGGGCTAGACTACAATGAGCAGTTCTTC
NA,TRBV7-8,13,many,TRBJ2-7,CASSLEGVDEQYF,TGTGCCAGCAGCTTAGAGGGGGTCGACGAGCAGTACTTC
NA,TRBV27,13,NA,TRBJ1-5,CASSWGARQPQHF,TGTGCCAGCAGTTGGGGGGCGCGGCAGCCCCAGCATTTT
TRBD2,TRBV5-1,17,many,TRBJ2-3,CASSPRLAGVKTDTQYF,TGCGCCAGCAGCCCCCGACTAGCGGGAGTCAAGACAGATACGCAGTATTTT
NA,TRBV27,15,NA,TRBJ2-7,CASSETGNPSYEQYF,TGTGCCAGCAGTGAAACAGGGAACCCTTCCTACGAGCAGTACTTC
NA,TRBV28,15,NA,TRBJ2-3,CASSSRGAGEDTQYF,TGTGCCAGCAGTTCTCGGGGGGCCGGAGAAGATACGCAGTATTTT
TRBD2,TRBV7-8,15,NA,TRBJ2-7,CASSLKLAGDYEQYF,TGTGCCAGCAGCCTGAAACTAGCGGGAGACTACGAGCAGTACTTC
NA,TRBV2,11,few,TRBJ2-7,CASRAGMEQYF,TGTGCCAGCAGGGCAGGGATGGAGCAGTACTTC
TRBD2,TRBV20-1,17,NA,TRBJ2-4,CSAPGTSGRGGKNIQYF,TGCAGTGCTCCCGGGACTAGCGGGAGGGGGGGCAAAAACATTCAGTACTTC
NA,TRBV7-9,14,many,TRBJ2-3,CASSSAGLRDTQYF,TGTGCCAGCAGCTCCGCAGGACTTAGGGATACGCAGTATTTT
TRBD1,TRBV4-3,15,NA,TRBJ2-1,CASSQSGQGADEQFF,TGCGCCAGCAGCCAGTCGGGACAGGGGGCGGATGAGCAGTTCTTC
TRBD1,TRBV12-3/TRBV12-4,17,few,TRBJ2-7,CASSLAGLGQGAYEQYF,TGTGCCAGCAGTTTAGCGGGTTTGGGACAGGGGGCCTACGAGCAGTACTTC
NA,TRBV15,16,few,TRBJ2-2,CATSRDVGRNTGELFF,TGTGCCACCAGCAGAGATGTGGGTCGGAACACCGGGGAGCTGTTTTTT
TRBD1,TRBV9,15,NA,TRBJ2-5,CASSPGDRVVGTQYF,TGTGCCAGCAGCCCGGGGGACAGGGTAGTAGGGACCCAGTACTTC
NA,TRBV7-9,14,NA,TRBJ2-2,CASSLQENTGELFF,TGTGCCAGCAGCTTACAGGAGAACACCGGGGAGCTGTTTTTT
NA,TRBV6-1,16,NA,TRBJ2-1,CASRGGGESSYNEQFF,TGTGCCAGCAGGGGGGGCGGGGAAAGCTCCTACAATGAGCAGTTCTTC
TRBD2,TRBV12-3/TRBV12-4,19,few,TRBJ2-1,CASSYSGLAGVTSYNEQFF,TGTGCCAGCAGTTACTCGGGACTAGCGGGAGTAACATCCTACAATGAGCAGTTCTTC
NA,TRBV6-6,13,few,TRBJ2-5,CASSYQGIETQYF,TGTGCCAGCAGTTACCAGGGGATCGAGACCCAGTACTTC
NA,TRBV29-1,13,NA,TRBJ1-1,CSVAREGNTEAFF,TGCAGCGTTGCTCGGGAGGGGAACACTGAAGCTTTCTTT
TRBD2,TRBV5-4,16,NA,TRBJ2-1,CASSRPTSGRYNEQFF,TGTGCCAGCAGCAGGCCGACTAGCGGGAGGTACAATGAGCAGTTCTTC
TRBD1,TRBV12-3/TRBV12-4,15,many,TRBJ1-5,CASSPAGGDGQPQHF,TGTGCCAGCAGTCCCGCAGGGGGAGACGGTCAGCCCCAGCATTTT
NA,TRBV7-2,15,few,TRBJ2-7,CASSRDVRDSYEQYF,TGTGCCAGCAGCCGGGACGTAAGAGACTCCTACGAGCAGTACTTC
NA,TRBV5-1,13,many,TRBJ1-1,CASSSQENTEAFF,TGCGCCAGCAGCTCTCAAGAGAACACTGAAGCTTTCTTT
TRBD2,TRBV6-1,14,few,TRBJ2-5,CASRDRGGDETQYF,TGTGCCAGCAGGGACCGGGGGGGCGATGAGACCCAGTACTTC
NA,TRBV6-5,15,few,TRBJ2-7,CASSYSAGLSYEQYF,TGTGCCAGCAGTTACTCGGCAGGGCTCTCCTACGAGCAGTACTTC